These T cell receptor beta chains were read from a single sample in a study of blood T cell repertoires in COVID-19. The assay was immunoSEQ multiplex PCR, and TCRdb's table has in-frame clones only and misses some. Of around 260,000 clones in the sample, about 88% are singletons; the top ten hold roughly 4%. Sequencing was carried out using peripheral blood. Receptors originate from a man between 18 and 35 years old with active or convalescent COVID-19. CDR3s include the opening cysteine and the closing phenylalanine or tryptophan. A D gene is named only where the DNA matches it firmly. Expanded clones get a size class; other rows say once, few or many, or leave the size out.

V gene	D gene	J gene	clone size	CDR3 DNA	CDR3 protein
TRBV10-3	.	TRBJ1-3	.	TGTGCCACTGACATGGGGGGAGGAAACACCATATATTTT	CATDMGGGNTIYF
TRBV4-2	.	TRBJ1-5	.	TGTGCCAGCAGCCAAGATAACACAGCTAATCAGCCCCAGCATTTT	CASSQDNTANQPQHF
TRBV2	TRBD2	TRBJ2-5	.	TGTGCCAGCAGTGAAGCGCTAGCGGGGGGAGAGACCCAGTACTTC	CASSEALAGGETQYF
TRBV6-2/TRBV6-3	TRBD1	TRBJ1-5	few	TGTGCCAGCAGTTCCTATCGACAGGGGGCCGGTAGCAATCAGCCCCAGCATTTT	CASSSYRQGAGSNQPQHF
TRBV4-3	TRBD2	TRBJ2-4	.	TGCGCCAGCAGCCAAGATCTAGCGGGATTAAACATTCAGTACTTC	CASSQDLAGLNIQYF
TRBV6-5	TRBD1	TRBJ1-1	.	TGTGCCAGCAGGGATAGACAGGGGGGCGACACTGAAGCTTTCTTT	CASRDRQGGDTEAFF
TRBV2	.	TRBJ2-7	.	TGTGCCAGCCATGAGATGGCAGGGTCCTACGAGCAGTACTTC	CASHEMAGSYEQYF
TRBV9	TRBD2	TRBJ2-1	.	TGTGCCAGCAGCACCCCCGCGGGGGGCCTCTCCAATGAGCAGTTCTTC	CASSTPAGGLSNEQFF
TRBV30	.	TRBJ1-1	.	TGTGCCTGGAGTGTACAGGATGGCACTGAAGCTTTCTTT	CAWSVQDGTEAFF
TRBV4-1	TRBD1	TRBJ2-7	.	TGCGCCAGCAGCCGAACAGGGGGTAGTCCCTACGAGCAGTACTTC	CASSRTGGSPYEQYF
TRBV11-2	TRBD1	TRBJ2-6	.	TGTGCCAGCAGCTCGGACAGGGCTGGGGCCAACGTCCTGACTTTC	CASSSDRAGANVLTF
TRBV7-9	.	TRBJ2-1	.	TGTGCCAGCAGCTTACGGGGAAGGGTCGATGAGCAGTTCTTC	CASSLRGRVDEQFF
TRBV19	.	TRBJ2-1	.	TGTGCCAGTAGTATAAGCCCGGGGACCTACAATGAGCAGTTCTTC	CASSISPGTYNEQFF
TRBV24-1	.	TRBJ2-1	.	TGTGCCCCCCCCCGGCAGTTCTTC	CAPPRQFF
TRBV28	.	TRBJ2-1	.	TGTGCCAGCAGTTTTAGTGGTTCCAGGGAATGGGAGCAGTTCTTC	CASSFSGSREWEQFF